A single sample gave rise to the 21 T cell receptor beta chains below, sequenced in a study of sequential checkpoint blockade in melanoma. Sequencing used immunoSEQ multiplex PCR; TCRdb keeps in-frame clones, though not all of them. The table records approximately 15,000 clones, 80% of them present only once. Treatment here: randomized to nivolumab then ipilimumab (arm A) or the reverse (arm B). The starting material was CD8+ T cells sorted from blood (inferred from file names), obtained from a patient given nivolumab and ipilimumab in sequence. The receptors shown here come from a human donor with melanoma.

This clone was observed a single time. V gene TRBV7-6 combines with J gene TRBJ2-7; 8 bases line up with TRBD1. With 4 bases clipped from V and 1 base from J, the junction kept 9 bases outside the gene matches. CDR1 SGHVS and CDR2 FNYEAQ come from the germline V gene. The CDR3 covers 16 residues. CDR3 residues: CASSSGPGQASYEQYF. The CDR3, as DNA: TGTGCCAGCAGCTCCGGACCGGGACAGGCTTCCTACGAGCAGTACTTC.

The chain couples TRBV14 to TRBJ2-7; 7 bases align to TRBD1. This CDR3 has 16 amino acids. From germline, CDR1 is SGHDN and CDR2 FVKESK. The V segment lost 4 bases and the J segment 0 bases; nucleotides outside the gene matches: 9. The CDR3 nucleotides are TGTGCCAGCAGCCGGGGACAGATCATAAGCTCCTACGAGCAGTACTTC. This sequence encodes CASSRGQIISSYEQYF. The entire variable domain, with the rest obtained from reference TRBV14 and TRBJ2-7, is as follows: EAGVTQFPSHSVIEKGQTVTLRCDPISGHDNLYWYRRVMGKEIKFLLHFVKESKQDESGMPNNRFLAERTGGTYSTLKVQPAELEDSGVYFCASSRGQIISSYEQYFGPGTRLTVT.

The CDR3 region is CASSEERGFEPQHF. CDR3 nucleotides: TGCGCCAGCAGTGAGGAGCGGGGGTTTGAGCCCCAGCATTTT. This chain links TRBV10-2 with TRBJ1-5, with a possible D match to TRBD1 (5 bases). CDR1 and CDR2 from the germline V gene are WSHSY and SAAADI. With 2 bases removed from V and 8 bases from J, the gap between germline ends came to 13 bases. The CDR3 runs 14 residues.

The rearrangement links TRBV4-2 to TRBJ2-7, with TRBD2 identical over 9 bases. The V gene's germline CDR1 is LGHNA and CDR2 YNFKEQ. The V gene end was trimmed by 1 base and the J gene end by 3 bases; junction bases not matched to a gene: 7. This CDR3 is 16 amino acids long. The CDR3 DNA reads as TGTGCCAGCAGCCAAGCTCGGCTAGCGGGAAACTACGAGCAGTACTTC. This gives the protein CASSQARLAGNYEQYF.

The chain has TRBV5-8 and TRBJ1-6; 9 positions agree with TRBD1. CDR1 is SGHTS, CDR2 YDEGEE, per germline. V gave up 4 bases and J gave up 7 bases; unmatched junction bases: 6. The CDR3 runs 15 residues. CDR3 region: CASSKTGQGNSPLHF. CDR3 nucleotide sequence: TGTGCCAGCAGCAAAACGGGACAGGGAAATTCACCCCTCCACTTT.

The chain combines TRBV28 with TRBJ2-1, with TRBD1 identical over 7 bases. The CDR3 sequence is 17 residues long. Germline loops: CDR1 MDHEN, CDR2 SYDVKM. The V segment lost 5 bases and the J segment 2 bases; nucleotides outside the gene matches: 12. CDR3 amino acids: CASSLQFRDSPYNEQFF. CDR3 coding DNA: TGTGCCAGCAGTCTCCAATTTCGGGACAGCCCCTACAATGAGCAGTTCTTC.

V gene TRBV5-1 combines with J gene TRBJ2-7, with D tentatively TRBD1 (6 bases). Trimming took off 2 bases at V and 0 bases at J, with 18 bases between the two ends. The CDR3 totals 17 residues. Germline-derived CDR1 and CDR2 are SGHRS and YFSETQ. DNA of the CDR3: TGCGCCAGCAGCTTCCGGACGGTAGGGGGTACCTCCTACGAGCAGTACTTC. It specifies CASSFRTVGGTSYEQYF.

V is TRBV2 and J is TRBJ2-7, with TRBD1 matching over 10 bases. CDR1 is SNHLY, CDR2 FYNNEI, per germline. V trimming: 0 bases; J trimming: 3 bases; junction bases outside the gene matches: 2. The CDR3 is made up of 15 amino acids. For the CDR3, the DNA is TGTGCCAGCAGTGAAGCCGGGACAGGGGTCTACGAGCAGTACTTC. This codes for CASSEAGTGVYEQYF. Full variable domain (missing parts from reference TRBV2 and TRBJ2-7): EPEVTQTPSHQVTQMGQEVILRCVPISNHLYFYWYRQILGQKVEFLVSFYNNEISEKSEIFDDQFSVERPDGSNFTLKIRSTKLEDSAMYFCASSEAGTGVYEQYFGPGTRLTVT.

This chain uses TRBV29-1 with TRBJ2-7; D possibly corresponds to TRBD2 (6 bases). Per germline, CDR1 SQVTM and CDR2 ANQGSEA. Trimming pared 7 bases from V and 0 bases from J, leaving 13 bases between. The CDR3 runs to 13 residues. The CDR3 region has the DNA TGCAGCGCGCGCGCGGGGAGCTCCTACGAGCAGTACTTC. Translation: CSARAGSSYEQYF.

In nucleotides, the CDR3 is TGTGCCAGCTCCCCGGGTCCTTCCTACGAGCAGTACTTC. Protein: CASSPGPSYEQYF. The chain couples TRBV18 to TRBJ2-7; no definite D call. Per germline, CDR1 KGHSH and CDR2 LQKENI. The CDR3 extends over 13 amino acids. V was trimmed by 6 bases and J by 1 base, leaving 10 bases between them.

J is TRBJ2-7 and V is TRBV6-6; 9 positions match TRBD1. Germline assignment: CDR1 MNHNY and CDR2 SVGAGI (reference sequence). V was clipped by 6 bases and J by 5 bases; unmatched bases: 11. This CDR3 is built from 15 residues. CDR3 DNA sequence: TGTGCCAGCAGCCCACCGGGACAGGGAACCCACGAGCAGTACTTC. Its translation is CASSPPGQGTHEQYF.

The chain carries TRBV27 and TRBJ1-2; TRBD1 matches 11 bases. The J segment lost 7 bases and the V segment lost 8 bases, leaving 12 bases of the junction unmatched. The CDR3 has 15 residues. CDR1 and CDR2 (germline): MNHEY, SMNVEV (reference sequence). Written as DNA, the CDR3 is TGTGCCAGCGGCTGGACAGGGGGCGGTACGGCTGGCTACACCTTC. This gives the protein CASGWTGGGTAGYTF.

The chain couples TRBV4-1 to TRBJ2-7; 8 bases are a match to TRBD2. Germline trimming cut 1 base from V and 3 bases from J; bases unmatched to any gene: 5. The CDR3 consists of 15 residues. Germline V gene sequence: CDR1 MGHRA, CDR2 YSYEKL. The CDR3 reads CASSQAGGVLYEQYF. The DNA for the CDR3 is TGCGCCAGCAGCCAAGCCGGGGGGGTCCTCTACGAGCAGTACTTC.

The chain uses TRBV28 and TRBJ2-7; D uncertain. V was pared by 5 bases and J by 4 bases, with 9 bases between. The CDR3 is made up of 12 amino acids. Germline V gene data show CDR1 as MDHEN and CDR2 as SYDVKM. The CDR3 spells CASSPPSYEQYF. In DNA form, the CDR3 reads TGTGCCAGCAGTCCCCCTTCTTACGAGCAGTACTTC. The whole variable domain, filled in from reference TRBV28 and TRBJ2-7, reads DVKVTQSSRYLVKRTGEKVFLECVQDMDHENMFWYRQDPGLGLRLIYFSYDVKMKEKGDIPEGYSVSREKKERFSLILESASTNQTSMYLCASSPPSYEQYFGPGTRLTVT.

This chain uses TRBV4-1 with TRBJ1-2, with no clear D. The V gene lost 1 base and the J gene lost 2 bases, with 8 bases spanning the gap. Germline V gives CDR1 MGHRA, CDR2 YSYEKL. This CDR3 is built from 14 residues. CDR3 residues: CASSQVHRNYGYTF. The CDR3 bases are TGCGCCAGCAGCCAAGTCCACCGGAACTATGGCTACACCTTC.

The chain uses TRBV5-1 and TRBJ2-7, with TRBD2 identical over 7 bases. The ends lost 4 bases at V and 2 bases at J; junction bases unmatched: 6. The CDR3 totals 14 residues. Germline values: CDR1 SGHRS, CDR2 YFSETQ. The CDR3 is CASSEFGLAYEQYF. CDR3 nucleotides: TGCGCCAGCAGCGAGTTCGGACTAGCCTACGAGCAGTACTTC.

The chain is built from TRBV7-2 and TRBJ2-5; 10 bases are shared with TRBD2. The DNA end is a closer match to TRBJ2-7, so the J assignment may be wrong. CDR3 size: 16 residues. Germline lookup yields CDR1 SGHTA and CDR2 FQGNSA. Written as DNA, the CDR3 is TGTGCCAGCAGCTTAGGTAGCGGGGGGTTCTCCTACGAGCAGTACTTC. Its protein product is CASSLGSGGFSYEQYF.

V is TRBV27 and J is TRBJ2-7, with a tentative D call TRBD2 (5 bases). Germline V CDR1 and CDR2: MNHEY, SMNVEV (reference sequence). This CDR3 contains 15 residues. The ends were cut back, 2 bases at V and 3 bases at J, with 14 bases in the middle. CDR3 residues: CASSLISAGSYEQYF. For the CDR3, the DNA is TGTGCCAGCAGTTTAATCTCCGCGGGTAGCTACGAGCAGTACTTC.

The gene calls are TRBV7-6 and TRBJ2-7, with unresolved D. The CDR3 runs 15 residues. Germline CDR1 reads SGHVS; CDR2 reads FNYEAQ. With 2 bases removed from V and 3 bases from J, the gap between germline ends came to 14 bases. The CDR3 loop reads CASSLTRLGYYEQYF. The CDR3 DNA sequence: TGTGCCAGCAGCTTAACCCGTCTAGGATACTACGAGCAGTACTTC.

V gene TRBV27 combines with J gene TRBJ2-1; 11 bases match TRBD2. Trimming cost V 6 bases and J 4 bases; bases outside gene matches: 8. The V gene's germline CDR1 is MNHEY and CDR2 SMNVEV (reference sequence). CDR3 length: 16 residues. The CDR3 region is CASSPTGTSGYNEQFF. The CDR3 coding sequence is TGTGCCAGCAGCCCGACAGGGACTAGCGGTTACAATGAGCAGTTCTTC.

The genes are TRBV30 and TRBJ2-7, with 14 bases fitting TRBD2. Trimming removed 2 bases from V and 3 bases from J; junction bases left unmatched: 9. The germline gives CDR1 GTSNPN, CDR2 SVGIG (reference sequence). The CDR3 extends over 17 amino acids. The CDR3 DNA reads TGTGCCTGGAGTCCTCCAAAAGGGACTAGCGGGAGCTACGAGCAGTACTTC. Amino acid sequence: CAWSPPKGTSGSYEQYF.